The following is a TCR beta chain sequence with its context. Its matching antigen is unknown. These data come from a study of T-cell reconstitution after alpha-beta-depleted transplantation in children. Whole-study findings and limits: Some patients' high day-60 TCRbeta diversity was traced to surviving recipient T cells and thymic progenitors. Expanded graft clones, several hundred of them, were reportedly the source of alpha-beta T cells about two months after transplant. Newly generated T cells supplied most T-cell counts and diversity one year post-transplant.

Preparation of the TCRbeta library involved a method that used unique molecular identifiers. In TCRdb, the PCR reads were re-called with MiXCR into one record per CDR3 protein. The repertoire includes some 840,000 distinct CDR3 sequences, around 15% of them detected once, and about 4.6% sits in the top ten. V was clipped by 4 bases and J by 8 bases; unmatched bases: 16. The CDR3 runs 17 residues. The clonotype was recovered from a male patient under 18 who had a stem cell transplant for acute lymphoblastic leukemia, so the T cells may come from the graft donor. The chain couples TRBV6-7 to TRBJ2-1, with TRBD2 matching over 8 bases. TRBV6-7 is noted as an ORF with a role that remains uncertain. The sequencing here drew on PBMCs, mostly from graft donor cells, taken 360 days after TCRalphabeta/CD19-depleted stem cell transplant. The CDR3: CASSWEVAGGNKDEQFF. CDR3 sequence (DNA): TGTGCCAGCAGTTGGGAAGTTGCGGGAGGTAATAAGGATGAGCAGTTCTTC.